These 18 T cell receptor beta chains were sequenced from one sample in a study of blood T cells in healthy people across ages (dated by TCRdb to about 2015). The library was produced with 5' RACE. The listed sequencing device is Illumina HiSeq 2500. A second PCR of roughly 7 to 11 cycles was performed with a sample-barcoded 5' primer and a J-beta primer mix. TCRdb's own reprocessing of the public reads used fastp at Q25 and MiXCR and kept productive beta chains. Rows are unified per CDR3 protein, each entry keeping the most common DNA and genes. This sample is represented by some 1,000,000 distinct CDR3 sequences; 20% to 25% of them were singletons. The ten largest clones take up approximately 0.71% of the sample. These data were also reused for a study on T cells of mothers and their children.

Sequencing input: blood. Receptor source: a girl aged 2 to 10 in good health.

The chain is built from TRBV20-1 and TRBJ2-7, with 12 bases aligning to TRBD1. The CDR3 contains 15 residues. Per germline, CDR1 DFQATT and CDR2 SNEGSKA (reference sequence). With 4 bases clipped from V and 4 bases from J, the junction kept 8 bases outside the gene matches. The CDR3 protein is CSATSPGQGAYEQYF. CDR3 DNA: TGCAGTGCTACCTCCCCGGGACAGGGGGCGTACGAGCAGTACTTC.

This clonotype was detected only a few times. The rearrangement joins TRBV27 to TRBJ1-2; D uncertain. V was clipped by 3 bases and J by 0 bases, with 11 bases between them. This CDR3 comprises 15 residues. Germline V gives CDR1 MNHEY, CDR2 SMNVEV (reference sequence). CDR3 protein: CASSLSGPANYGYTF. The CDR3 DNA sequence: TGTGCCAGCAGTTTGAGTGGCCCAGCTAACTATGGCTACACCTTC.

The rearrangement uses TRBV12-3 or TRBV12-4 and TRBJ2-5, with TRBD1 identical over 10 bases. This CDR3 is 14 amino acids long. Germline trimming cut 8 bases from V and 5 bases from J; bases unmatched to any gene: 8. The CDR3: CASGQTGGEETQYF. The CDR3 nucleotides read TGTGCCAGCGGCCAGACAGGGGGCGAGGAGACCCAGTACTTC.

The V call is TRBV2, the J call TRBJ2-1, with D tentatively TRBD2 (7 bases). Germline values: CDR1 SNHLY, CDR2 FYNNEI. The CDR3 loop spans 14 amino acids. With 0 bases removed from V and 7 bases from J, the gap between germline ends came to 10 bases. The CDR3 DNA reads TGTGCCAGCAGTGAAGCGGGGGGGACAAATGAGCAGTTCTTC. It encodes CASSEAGGTNEQFF.

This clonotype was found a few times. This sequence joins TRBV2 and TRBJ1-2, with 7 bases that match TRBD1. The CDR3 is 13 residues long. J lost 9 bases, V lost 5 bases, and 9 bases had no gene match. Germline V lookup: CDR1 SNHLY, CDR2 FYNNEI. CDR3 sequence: CASSPTGRLSYTF. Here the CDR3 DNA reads TGTGCCAGCAGTCCGACAGGGAGGCTAAGCTACACCTTC.

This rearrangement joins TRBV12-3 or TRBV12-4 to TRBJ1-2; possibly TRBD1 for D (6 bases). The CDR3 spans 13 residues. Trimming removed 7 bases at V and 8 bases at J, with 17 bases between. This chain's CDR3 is CASTESGGLGYTF. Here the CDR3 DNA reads TGTGCCAGCACCGAGTCGGGGGGCCTCGGCTACACCTTC.

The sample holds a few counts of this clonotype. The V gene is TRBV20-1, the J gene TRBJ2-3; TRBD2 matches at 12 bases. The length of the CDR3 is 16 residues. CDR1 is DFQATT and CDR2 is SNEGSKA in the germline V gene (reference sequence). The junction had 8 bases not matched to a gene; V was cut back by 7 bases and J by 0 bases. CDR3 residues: CSVYGTSGPSTDTQYF. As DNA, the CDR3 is TGCAGTGTGTACGGGACTAGCGGGCCTAGCACAGATACGCAGTATTTT.

For the CDR3, the DNA is TGTGCCAGCAGCGGAGTACAGGGGGCCCCCGGGGAGCTGTTTTTT. Encoded protein: CASSGVQGAPGELFF. The chain uses TRBV11-2 and TRBJ2-2; 9 bases line up with TRBD1. The CDR3 runs to 15 residues. The germline V gene encodes CDR1 SGHAT and CDR2 FQNNGV. Trimming at V came to 5 bases and at J to 6 bases, leaving 7 bases not matched to a gene. Full variable domain (outside the CDR3, taken from reference TRBV11-2 and TRBJ2-2): EAGVAQSPRYKIIEKRQSVAFWCNPISGHATLYWYQQILGQGPKLLIQFQNNGVVDDSQLPKDRFSAERLKGVDSTLKIQPAKLEDSAVYLCASSGVQGAPGELFFGEGSRLTVL.

CDR3 residues: CATSRVRRDGANVLTF. DNA for the CDR3: TGTGCCACCAGCAGAGTAAGGCGGGATGGGGCCAACGTCCTGACTTTC. The rearrangement joins TRBV15 to TRBJ2-6, with D perhaps TRBD2 (6 bases). Germline V CDR1 and CDR2: LNHNV, YYDKDF (reference sequence). The germline V and J ends were trimmed by 1 base and 3 bases, with 10 bases remaining between them. The CDR3 covers 16 residues.

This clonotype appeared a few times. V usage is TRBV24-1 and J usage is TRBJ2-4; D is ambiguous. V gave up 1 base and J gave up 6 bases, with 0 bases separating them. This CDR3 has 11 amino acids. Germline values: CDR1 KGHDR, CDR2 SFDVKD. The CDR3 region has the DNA TGTGCCACCAGTGATTTAAACATTCAGTACTTC. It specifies CATSDLNIQYF.

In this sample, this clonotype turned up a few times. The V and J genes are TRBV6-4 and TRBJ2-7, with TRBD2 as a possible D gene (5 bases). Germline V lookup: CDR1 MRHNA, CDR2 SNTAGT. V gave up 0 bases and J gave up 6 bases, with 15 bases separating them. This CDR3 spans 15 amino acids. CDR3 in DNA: TGTGCCAGCAGTGACTCGCGGAGGTCCCCCAGCGAGCAGTACTTC. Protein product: CASSDSRRSPSEQYF.

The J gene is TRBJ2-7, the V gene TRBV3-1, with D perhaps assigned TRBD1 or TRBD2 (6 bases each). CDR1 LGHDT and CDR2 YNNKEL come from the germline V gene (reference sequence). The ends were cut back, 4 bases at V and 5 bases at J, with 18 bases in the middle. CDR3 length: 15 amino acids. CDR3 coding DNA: TGTGCCAGCAGCCTAAATCCGGGGGCCGGACACGAGCAGTACTTC. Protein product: CASSLNPGAGHEQYF.

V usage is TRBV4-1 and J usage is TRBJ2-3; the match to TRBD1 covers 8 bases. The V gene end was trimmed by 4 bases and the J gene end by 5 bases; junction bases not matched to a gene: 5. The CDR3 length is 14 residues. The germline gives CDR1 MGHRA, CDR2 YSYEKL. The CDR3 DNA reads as TGCGCCAGCAGCCCGACAGGGGAGAAAGATACGCAGTATTTT. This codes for CASSPTGEKDTQYF.

CDR3 residues: CASGGTNTEAFF. The CDR3 bases are TGTGCCAGCGGCGGAACGAACACTGAAGCTTTCTTT. The chain links TRBV2 to TRBJ1-1; unclear D gene. CDR3 size: 12 residues. CDR1 is SNHLY, CDR2 FYNNEI, per germline. Trimming pared 8 bases from V and 1 base from J, leaving 8 bases between.

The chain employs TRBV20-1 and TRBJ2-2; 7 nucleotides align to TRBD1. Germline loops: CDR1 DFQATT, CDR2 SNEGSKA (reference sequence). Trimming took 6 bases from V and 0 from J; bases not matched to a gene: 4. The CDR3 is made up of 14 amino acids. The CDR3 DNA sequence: TGCAGTGCCAAGGGGGCGGCGAACACCGGGGAGCTGTTTTTT. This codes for CSAKGAANTGELFF.

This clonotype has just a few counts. CDR3 nucleotide sequence: TGTGCCAGCAGCATCAGACAGTCAGGCTACGAGCAGTACTTC. Protein product: CASSIRQSGYEQYF. This chain links TRBV9 with TRBJ2-7, with D possibly matching TRBD1 (5 bases). The CDR3 consists of 14 residues. Germline loops: CDR1 SGDLS, CDR2 YYNGEE. V was trimmed by 4 bases and J by 3 bases, leaving 14 bases between them.

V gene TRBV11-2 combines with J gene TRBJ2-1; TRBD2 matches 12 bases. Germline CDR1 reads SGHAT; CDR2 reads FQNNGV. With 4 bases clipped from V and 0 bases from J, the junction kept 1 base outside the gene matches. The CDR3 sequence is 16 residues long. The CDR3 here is CASSSSGRGSYNEQFF. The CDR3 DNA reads TGTGCCAGCAGCTCTAGCGGGAGGGGCTCCTACAATGAGCAGTTCTTC. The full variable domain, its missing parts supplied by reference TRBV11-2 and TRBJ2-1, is EAGVAQSPRYKIIEKRQSVAFWCNPISGHATLYWYQQILGQGPKLLIQFQNNGVVDDSQLPKDRFSAERLKGVDSTLKIQPAKLEDSAVYLCASSSSGRGSYNEQFFGPGTRLTVL.

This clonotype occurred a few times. CDR3 bases: TGTGCCCAGGGGGGGGACAGTCCCTGGGAGCAGTACTTC. Its protein is CAQGGDSPWEQYF. The chain combines TRBV7-3 with TRBJ2-7, with D perhaps given as TRBD1 or TRBD2 (7 bases each). Trimming took 11 bases from V and 7 from J, leaving 21 bases between them. The CDR3 has 13 residues. Per the germline V gene, CDR1 is SGHTA and CDR2 is FQGTGA.